The 10 T cell receptor beta chains below were found in one sample sequenced in a study of cytomegalovirus exposure and HLA in healthy donors (dated by TCRdb to about 2017). Receptors were amplified or captured by the immunoSEQ multiplex PCR assay. For the multiplex PCR, a mixture combining 60 forward primers for TCR Vbeta segments and 13 reverse primers for TCR Jbeta segments was used. What TCRdb holds here is the immuneACCESS table cut down to in-frame rearrangements. Part of the clones is not present; checked against another copy, under half of the missing clones reflect an unresolved V gene, and the others are unexplained. The sample table holds tens of thousands of clones, of which less than 75% were seen once. The ten largest clones take up roughly 2.2% of the sample. Material: PBMCs. The receptors stem from a man under 40 in good health and CMV-seronegative.

This sequence joins TRBV18 and TRBJ1-1; possibly TRBD1 for D (5 bases). V was clipped by 9 bases and J by 1 base, with 18 bases between them. CDR1 and CDR2 (germline): KGHSH, LQKENI. CDR3 length: 15 amino acids. CDR3 DNA: TGTGCCAGTAGCCAAAACGGGGGGGAGAACACTGAAGCTTTCTTT. Encoded protein: CASSQNGGENTEAFF.

The J gene is TRBJ2-5, the V gene TRBV19, with D possibly matching TRBD1 (5 bases). The germline V and J ends were trimmed by 3 bases and 3 bases, with 8 bases remaining between them. The length of the CDR3 is 13 residues. In germline, CDR1 is LNHDA, CDR2 SQIVND (reference sequence). In nucleotides, the CDR3 is TGTGCCAGTAGTATTGACAGTGAAGAGACCCAGTACTTC. This encodes CASSIDSEETQYF.

This clone was counted a few times. The V call is TRBV7-9, the J call TRBJ1-6; D possibly corresponds to TRBD1 (5 bases). V shed 5 bases and J shed 10 bases, with 15 bases lying between them. There are 14 residues in the CDR3. Per the germline V gene, CDR1 is SEHNR and CDR2 is FQNEAQ (reference sequence). DNA for the CDR3: TGTGCCAGCAGCGGCGGGGGGGTTCGGTCACCCCTCCACTTT. Its protein is CASSGGGVRSPLHF.

The V gene is TRBV30, the J gene TRBJ2-5, with a weak D call TRBD1 (6 bases). CDR1 and CDR2 from the germline V gene are GTSNPN and SVGIG (reference sequence). V was pared by 4 bases and J by 1 base, with 16 bases between. The CDR3 runs 15 residues. Here the CDR3 reads CAWTGQNGFQETQYF. The DNA of the CDR3 is TGTGCCTGGACCGGACAGAACGGGTTCCAAGAGACCCAGTACTTC. Full variable domain (rest looked up from reference TRBV30 and TRBJ2-5): SQTIHQWPATLVQPVGSPLSLECTVEGTSNPNLYWYRQAAGRGLQLLFYSVGIGQISSEVPQNLSASRPQDRQFILSSKKLLLSDSGFYLCAWTGQNGFQETQYFGPGTRLLVL.

This clone has only one observation. The CDR3 sequence is CASSPVATNEKLFF. CDR3 sequence (DNA): TGTGCCAGCAGTCCCGTTGCAACTAATGAAAAACTGTTTTTT. The V and J genes are TRBV5-6 and TRBJ1-4, with D uncertain. This CDR3 is 14 amino acids long. The germline CDR1 and CDR2 sequences are SGHDT and YYEEEE. V was cut by 5 bases and J by 0 bases, with 8 bases left in between.

This clone was seen more than once but under ten times. The J gene is TRBJ2-7, the V gene TRBV5-1, with TRBD1 as a possible D gene (6 bases). Trimming shortened V by 4 bases and J by 3 bases, and 11 bases separated the two germline ends. The CDR3 extends over 13 amino acids. Germline assignment: CDR1 SGHRS and CDR2 YFSETQ. DNA for the CDR3: TGCGCCAGCAGCGCTAAACAGGGCTACGAGCAGTACTTC. It encodes CASSAKQGYEQYF.

The chain links TRBV30 to TRBJ2-5, with 8 nucleotides matching TRBD2. The CDR3 has 14 amino acids. Germline trimming cut 1 base from V and 7 bases from J; bases unmatched to any gene: 8. CDR1 and CDR2 from the germline V gene are GTSNPN and SVGIG (reference sequence). CDR3 sequence: CAWSGIAGTGTQYF. Here the CDR3 DNA reads TGTGCCTGGAGTGGGATAGCGGGGACGGGGACCCAGTACTTC.

This chain's CDR3 is CASSLVGDTEAFF. The CDR3, as DNA: TGTGCCAGCAGCTTAGTAGGGGACACTGAAGCTTTCTTT. V and J are TRBV7-9 and TRBJ1-1; D is possibly TRBD1 (5 bases). Germline V CDR1 and CDR2: SEHNR, FQNEAQ (reference sequence). Trimming cost V 1 base and J 3 bases, with 6 bases left between them. This CDR3 is built from 13 residues.

This chain joins TRBV5-1 and TRBJ1-1; tentative D call: TRBD1 (6 bases). The CDR3 runs to 15 residues. V was pared by 7 bases and J by 5 bases, with 21 bases between. The V gene's germline CDR1 is SGHRS and CDR2 YFSETQ. In nucleotides, the CDR3 is TGCGCCAGCTCCTTCGCGGTCTGGGGGCAGACTGAAGCTTTCTTT. It is translated as CASSFAVWGQTEAFF.

The chain joins TRBV18 to TRBJ2-7; 10 bases are a match to TRBD1. This CDR3 contains 13 residues. The J segment lost 1 base and the V segment lost 8 bases, leaving 2 bases of the junction unmatched. From germline, CDR1 is KGHSH and CDR2 LQKENI. The CDR3 region is CASLGQGSYEQYF. The CDR3 nucleotides read TGTGCCAGCCTGGGACAGGGGTCCTACGAGCAGTACTTC.